The 5 T cell receptor beta chains given below trace back to one sample, sequenced in a study of cytomegalovirus exposure and HLA in healthy donors. PCR involved 60 Vbeta and 13 Jbeta primers. TCRdb's copy holds only in-frame clones and misses some; the assay was immunoSEQ multiplex PCR. Of approximately 130,000 clones listed, 79% are singletons. Specimen: PBMCs. The receptors shown here come from a male donor in good health and CMV-seronegative.

The chain has TRBV7-9 and TRBJ2-7; 8 positions match TRBD1. Germline loops: CDR1 SEHNR, CDR2 FQNEAQ (reference sequence). V lost 5 bases, J lost 6 bases, and 9 bases stayed unmatched. The CDR3 consists of 14 residues. CDR3 sequence: CASSQNRGVSEQYF. CDR3 coding DNA: TGTGCCAGCAGCCAAAACAGGGGGGTGAGCGAGCAGTACTTC.

This clone was found a few times. This sample includes further DNA sequences coding for the same CDR3. The chain combines TRBV4-3 with TRBJ2-6; D may be TRBD1 (5 bases). The V gene lost 0 bases and the J gene lost 2 bases, with 8 bases spanning the gap. This CDR3 is 16 amino acids long. The germline gives CDR1 LGHNA, CDR2 YSLEER. Here the CDR3 reads CASSQDLGAGANVLTF. The CDR3 DNA reads as TGCGCCAGCAGCCAAGATTTAGGGGCTGGGGCCAACGTCCTGACTTTC.

The rearrangement uses TRBV6-5 and TRBJ2-3; tentative D call: TRBD2 (6 bases). This CDR3 region has 13 residues. Trimming stripped 5 bases from V and 6 bases from J, with 12 bases between. Looked up from germline, CDR1 is MNHEY and CDR2 is SVGAGI. Written as DNA, the CDR3 is TGTGCCAGCAGTGCGCATGGGGGGGATACGCAGTATTTT. Its protein is CASSAHGGDTQYF.

This chain connects TRBV11-3 to TRBJ1-4; D is unclear. V lost 5 bases, J lost 0 bases, and 7 bases lay in between. Germline assignment: CDR1 SGHNT and CDR2 YENEEA. The CDR3 spans 14 residues. In DNA form, the CDR3 reads TGTGCCAGCAGCCTACGAGCAACTAATGAAAAACTGTTTTTT. Its protein is CASSLRATNEKLFF.

This clone was seen more than once but under ten times. The chain links TRBV4-1 to TRBJ2-3, with 12 bases aligning to TRBD2. Looked up from germline, CDR1 is MGHRA and CDR2 is YSYEKL. V gave up 4 bases and J gave up 6 bases; unmatched junction bases: 17. The CDR3 contains 19 residues. The CDR3 DNA reads as TGCGCCAGCAGCCCCCGTTCCGTCCTAGCGGGGGGGCCGGGTGATACGCAGTATTTT. Residues: CASSPRSVLAGGPGDTQYF.